This paragraph covers one T cell receptor beta chain sequence. This record comes from a study of shared clonotypes between healthy human individuals. CDR1 is SGHRS, CDR2 YFSETQ, per germline. V trimming: 4 bases; J trimming: 5 bases; junction bases outside the gene matches: 8. This CDR3 has 15 amino acids. Clones were sequenced by immunoSEQ multiplex PCR, and TCRdb holds only the in-frame ones, with some missing. This table holds hundreds of thousands of clones, roughly 84% found once. This chain connects TRBV5-1 to TRBJ2-1, with TRBD2 matching over 8 bases. The sample taken for sequencing was memory CD8+ T cells sorted from blood. Stated subset: CD45RO+ cells pooled with CCR7-negative TemRA cells. The clonotype was recovered from a young man in good health. Here the CDR3 DNA reads TGCGCCAGCAGCAGCACGCGGGAGGACCACAATGAGCAGTTCTTC. This sequence encodes CASSSTREDHNEQFF.